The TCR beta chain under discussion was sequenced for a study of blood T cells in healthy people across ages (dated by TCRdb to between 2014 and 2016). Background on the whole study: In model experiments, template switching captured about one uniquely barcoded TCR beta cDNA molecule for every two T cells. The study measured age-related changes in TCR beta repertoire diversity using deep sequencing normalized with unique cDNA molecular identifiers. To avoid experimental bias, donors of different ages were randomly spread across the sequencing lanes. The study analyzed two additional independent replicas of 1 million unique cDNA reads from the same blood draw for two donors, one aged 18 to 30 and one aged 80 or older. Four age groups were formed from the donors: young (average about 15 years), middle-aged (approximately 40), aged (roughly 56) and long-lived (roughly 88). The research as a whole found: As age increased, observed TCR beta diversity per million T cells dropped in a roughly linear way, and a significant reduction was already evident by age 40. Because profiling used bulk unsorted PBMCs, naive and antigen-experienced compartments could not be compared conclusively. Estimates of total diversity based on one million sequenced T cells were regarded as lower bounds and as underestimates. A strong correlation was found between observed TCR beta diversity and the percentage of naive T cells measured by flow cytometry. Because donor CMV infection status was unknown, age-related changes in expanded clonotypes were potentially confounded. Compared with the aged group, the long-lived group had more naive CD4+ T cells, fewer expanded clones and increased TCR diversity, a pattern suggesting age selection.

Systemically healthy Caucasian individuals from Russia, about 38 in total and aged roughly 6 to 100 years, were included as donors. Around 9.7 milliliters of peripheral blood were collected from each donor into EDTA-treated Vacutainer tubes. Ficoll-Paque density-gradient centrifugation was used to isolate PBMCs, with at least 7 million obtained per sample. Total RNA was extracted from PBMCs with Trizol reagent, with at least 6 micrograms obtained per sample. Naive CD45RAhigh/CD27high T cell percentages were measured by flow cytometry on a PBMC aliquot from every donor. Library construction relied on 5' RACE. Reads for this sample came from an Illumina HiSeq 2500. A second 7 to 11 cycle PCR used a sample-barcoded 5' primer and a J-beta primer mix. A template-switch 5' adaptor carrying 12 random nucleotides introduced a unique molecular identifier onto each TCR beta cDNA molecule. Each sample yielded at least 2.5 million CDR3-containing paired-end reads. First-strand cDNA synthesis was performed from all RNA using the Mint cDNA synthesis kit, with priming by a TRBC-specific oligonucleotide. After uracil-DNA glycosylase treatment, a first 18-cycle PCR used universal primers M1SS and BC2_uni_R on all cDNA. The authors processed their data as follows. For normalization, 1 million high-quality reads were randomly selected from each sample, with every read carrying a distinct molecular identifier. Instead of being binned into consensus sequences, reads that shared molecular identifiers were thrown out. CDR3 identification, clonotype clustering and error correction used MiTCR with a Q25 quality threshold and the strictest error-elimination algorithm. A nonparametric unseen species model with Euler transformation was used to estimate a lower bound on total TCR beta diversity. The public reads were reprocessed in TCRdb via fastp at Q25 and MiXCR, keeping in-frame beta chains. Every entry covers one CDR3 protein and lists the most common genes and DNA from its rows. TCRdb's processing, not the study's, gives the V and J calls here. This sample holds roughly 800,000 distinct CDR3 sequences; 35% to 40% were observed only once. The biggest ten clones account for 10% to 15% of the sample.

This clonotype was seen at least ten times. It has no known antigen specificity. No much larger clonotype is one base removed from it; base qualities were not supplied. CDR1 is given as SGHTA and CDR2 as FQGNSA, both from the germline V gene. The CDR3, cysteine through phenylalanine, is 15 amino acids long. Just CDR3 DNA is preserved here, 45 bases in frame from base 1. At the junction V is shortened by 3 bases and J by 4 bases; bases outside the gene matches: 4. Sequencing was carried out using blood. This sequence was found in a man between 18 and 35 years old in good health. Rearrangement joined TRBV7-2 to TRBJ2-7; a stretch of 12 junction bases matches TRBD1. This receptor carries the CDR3 CASSLGQGAIYEQYF. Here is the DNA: TGTGCCAGCAGCTTGGGACAGGGGGCGATTTACGAGCAGTACTTC.